This TCR beta chain was identified during a study of blood T cells in healthy people across ages. Points from the study as a whole: It was not possible, with unsorted PBMCs, to conclusively compare naive and antigen-experienced cells.

About this clonotype itself: Its antigen is currently unknown.

Germline values: CDR1 SGHAT, CDR2 FQNNGV. With 5 bases removed from V and 4 bases from J, the gap between germline ends came to 14 bases. The CDR3 covers 14 residues. Primed by a sample-barcoded 5' primer and a J-beta primer mix, a second PCR proceeded for 7 to 11 cycles. A single record per CDR3 protein comes from TCRdb applying MiXCR to the 5' RACE reads. Among over 550,000 distinct CDR3 sequences, roughly 30% were seen once, and the ten largest hold 15% to 18%. The individuals who served as donors were healthy Caucasians living in Russia, aged roughly 6 to 100. Total RNA was extracted at no less than 6 micrograms per sample.

This sequence joins TRBV11-2 and TRBJ1-1; D is possibly TRBD1 (5 bases). Sequences were obtained from blood. The TCR comes from a woman of 80 years or more in good health. The CDR3 region is CASSRAGTITEAFF. The CDR3, as DNA: TGTGCCAGCAGCAGGGCAGGGACGATCACTGAAGCTTTCTTT.